The 4 T cell receptor beta chains below all came from one sample that was sequenced in a study of T cell repertoires in cytomegalovirus infection. TCRdb fed the reads into MiXCR, producing one record per CDR3 protein. The repertoire consists of some 700,000 distinct CDR3 sequences, with roughly a third occurring once and the leading ten covering 2.5% to 3.5%. Sequences were obtained from PBMCs. All receptors come from a human donor in good health (CMV status not recorded). Some clones in this sample may be carry-over from other donors' samples.

V gene TRBV20-1 combines with J gene TRBJ2-7; 11 bases line up with TRBD2. CDR1 DFQATT and CDR2 SNEGSKA come from the germline V gene (reference sequence). V lost 2 bases to trimming and J lost 0 bases; unmatched junction nucleotides: 3. The CDR3 consists of 15 residues. The CDR3 DNA sequence: TGCAGTGCTAGACCCGGGACTAGCGGCTCCTACGAGCAGTACTTC. Protein sequence: CSARPGTSGSYEQYF.

The sample holds one count of this clonotype. The chain uses TRBV6-6 and TRBJ1-6; unclear D gene. CDR3 size: 14 residues. V was clipped by 2 bases and J by 6 bases, with 8 bases between them. Germline V CDR1 and CDR2: MNHNY, SVGAGI (reference sequence). This CDR3 is CASSYLPSNSPLHF. The CDR3 DNA is TGTGCCAGCAGTTACCTTCCAAGTAATTCACCCCTCCACTTT.

DNA for the CDR3: TGTGCCAGTAGTACTACCCCAGACAGAGGCAATCAGCCCCAGCATTTT. Translating gives CASSTTPDRGNQPQHF. The V call is TRBV19, the J call TRBJ1-5, with D maybe TRBD1 (5 bases). This CDR3 is 16 amino acids long. V lost 4 bases and J 2 bases, leaving 15 bases between the germline ends. Per germline, CDR1 LNHDA and CDR2 SQIVND (reference sequence).

A few counts support this clonotype. The chain carries TRBV19 and TRBJ2-2, with D perhaps TRBD1 or TRBD2 (6 bases each). The V gene lost 3 bases and the J gene lost 5 bases, with 13 bases spanning the gap. This CDR3 is 15 amino acids long. Germline V gives CDR1 LNHDA, CDR2 SQIVND (reference sequence). CDR3 nucleotide sequence: TGTGCCAGTAGTATGGGGGCAGGGAGGACCGGGGAGCTGTTTTTT. Protein product: CASSMGAGRTGELFF.